This T cell receptor beta chain was recorded in a study of shared clonotypes between healthy human individuals. Study in general: The donors, a couple of women and a few men, were aged 18 to 49. Study conclusions and caveats: Naive CD4 clonotypes were shared across a handful of donors at 4% to 5%. Memory subsets generally showed smaller estimated richness than naive subsets did.

Generated by immunoSEQ multiplex PCR, the TCRdb table keeps only in-frame clones and is missing some. The profile shows some 2,000,000 clones, approximately 94% of them singletons. Terminally differentiated effector memory CD45RA+ cells were excluded from the naive CD8 cells, which were CD45RO-negative and positively selected for CCR7. Worth noting for this clone: Its target is unknown.

J gave up 7 bases and V 7 bases, and 6 bases lay outside the gene matches. The CDR3 sequence is 12 residues long. Germline V gene sequence: CDR1 MDHEN, CDR2 SYDVKM. Sequenced input: naive CD8+ T cells sorted from blood. This chain links TRBV28 with TRBJ1-1; 7 bases line up with TRBD1. This clonotype was obtained from a man aged 18 to 30 in good health. This CDR3 reads CASTPGGFEAFF. CDR3 sequence (DNA): TGTGCCAGCACCCCAGGGGGGTTTGAAGCTTTCTTT.